Listed below are T cell receptor beta chains from one sample, sequenced in a study of metastatic and nonmetastatic thyroid tumors. TCRdb re-analyzed the PCR reads using MiXCR. The sample consists of just under 20,000 clones, 27% of them appearing once. Sequencing was done on a sample of blood. Every receptor here comes from a female donor with papillary thyroid cancer or a benign thyroid nodule (not recorded which). Some clones in this sample may be carry-over from other donors' samples. The CDR3 runs from the conserved cysteine through the conserved F or W. The D gene is left open where the match is weak. Rows give clone size only sometimes, using once, few, many, or a class for an expanded clone.

TRBV30	many	.	15	TRBJ1-1	TGTGCCTGGAGTGCCTTGGGGGGGGCGAACACTGAAGCTTTCTTT	CAWSALGGANTEAFF
TRBV20-1	medium-sized	.	11	TRBJ1-1	TGCAGTGCTAGAGAGCGGCCTGAAGCTTTCTTT	CSARERPEAFF
TRBV4-2	.	.	16	TRBJ2-7	TGTGCCAGCAGCCAACTGCTAGCGTTGAGCTCCTACGAGCAGTACTTC	CASSQLLALSSYEQYF
TRBV5-1	many	.	17	TRBJ2-6	TGCGCCAGCAGCTTGGGACAGACCATCTCTGGGGCCAACGTCCTGACTTTC	CASSLGQTISGANVLTF
TRBV6-2/TRBV6-3	.	.	13	TRBJ1-6	TGTGCCAGTCGAACCTCCGGTAGCTCACCCCTCCACTTT	CASRTSGSSPLHF
TRBV6-1	few	TRBD1	14	TRBJ1-1	TGTGCCAGCAGTCTACAGGGGGCGGACACTGAAGCTTTCTTT	CASSLQGADTEAFF
TRBV11-2	.	.	13	TRBJ2-1	TGTGCCAGCAGCTTTAGCTGGATCAATGAGCAGTTCTTC	CASSFSWINEQFF
TRBV19	many	.	13	TRBJ1-4	TGTGCCAGTAGTATAACGACCCAAAGCGAACTGTTTTTT	CASSITTQSELFF
TRBV12-3/TRBV12-4	few	.	13	TRBJ1-4	TGTGCCAGCAGTTTTGGGGGGGACGAAAAACTGTTTTTT	CASSFGGDEKLFF
TRBV28	few	TRBD2	15	TRBJ2-4	TGTGCCAGCACCTCAATTCTAGCGGGAGGAAACATTCAGTACTTC	CASTSILAGGNIQYF
TRBV19	medium-sized	TRBD1	13	TRBJ2-7	TGTGCCAGTAGTCCGGACAGGTCCTACGAGCAGTACTTC	CASSPDRSYEQYF
TRBV10-3	many	.	12	TRBJ1-4	TGTGCCATCACCGACGGGAGGGAAAAACTGTTTTTT	CAITDGREKLFF
TRBV6-2/TRBV6-3	.	TRBD1	18	TRBJ2-4	TGTGCCAGCAGTAGGGGTTTTACAGGGGGGCGAGCCAAAAACATTCAGTACTTC	CASSRGFTGGRAKNIQYF
TRBV28	few	.	15	TRBJ1-2	TGTGCCAACACCCCCCGGGGAGGAACTAACTATTGCTACACCTTC	CANTPRGGTNYCYTF
TRBV28	few	.	17	TRBJ1-2	TGTGCCAGCAGACCCGGTTTGAGGGACGGGGGCTATTATAGCTACACCTTC	CASRPGLRDGGYYSYTF
TRBV7-2	many	.	13	TRBJ2-5	TGTGCCAGCTCCCGGAGCGGCCAAGAGACCCAGTACTTC	CASSRSGQETQYF
TRBV30	many	TRBD1	13	TRBJ1-2	TGTGCCTGGCGGGGACAGGGTTTAGGGGGCTACACCTTC	CAWRGQGLGGYTF
TRBV10-3	medium-sized	.	13	TRBJ2-1	TGTGCCATCAGTGAAAGAGGGAGCGATGAGCAGTTCTTC	CAISERGSDEQFF
TRBV2	many	.	12	TRBJ1-5	TGTGCCAGCAGCGGGGGCAATCAGCCCCAGCATTTT	CASSGGNQPQHF
TRBV11-2	.	TRBD2	15	TRBJ2-1	TGTGCCAGCAGTTGGAGCGGGAACGCCTACAATGAGCAGTTCTTC	CASSWSGNAYNEQFF
TRBV15	few	.	15	TRBJ2-2	TGTGCCACCAGCCCTGGGACTGCGAACACCGGGGAGCTGTTTTTT	CATSPGTANTGELFF
TRBV2	many	.	15	TRBJ1-2	TGTGCCAGCAGGACCGAAACGGGTTCTAACTATGGCTACACCTTC	CASRTETGSNYGYTF
TRBV11-3	.	TRBD1	15	TRBJ2-7	TGTGCCAGCAGCTTAGAAGGGACAGAATCCTACGAGCAGTACTTC	CASSLEGTESYEQYF
TRBV30	many	.	13	TRBJ1-1	TGTGCCTGGAGTGTACACCCAGGGATTGAAGCTTTCTTT	CAWSVHPGIEAFF
TRBV11-2	medium-sized	.	13	TRBJ2-7	TGTGCCAGCAGCTTAGATTTGGCCTACGAGCAGTACTTC	CASSLDLAYEQYF
TRBV3-1	.	TRBD1	16	TRBJ2-7	TGTGCCAGCAGCCAAGGATGGGGACAGGGAGCCTACGAGCAGTACTTC	CASSQGWGQGAYEQYF
TRBV7-8	many	.	14	TRBJ1-5	TGTGCCAGCAGCTTTGGCGGACCCAATCAGCCCCAGCATTTT	CASSFGGPNQPQHF
TRBV5-1	.	TRBD1	16	TRBJ1-2	TGCGCCAGCAGCTTTACTTATGGGACAGCTAACTATGGCTACACCTTC	CASSFTYGTANYGYTF
TRBV18	.	.	12	TRBJ1-6	TGTTCCAGCTCAGCCGGGGATTCACCCCTCCACTTT	CSSSAGDSPLHF
TRBV5-5	.	.	14	TRBJ1-2	TGTGCCAGCAGCTCACGGTGGACAGCTTATGGCTACACCTTC	CASSSRWTAYGYTF
TRBV20-1	.	TRBD2	14	TRBJ2-3	TGCAGTGATGCCTTAGCGGGAGTAGCAGATACGAAGTATTTT	CSDALAGVADTKYF